Included here is one T cell receptor beta chain sequence, with context. CDR3 length equals 17 residues. Between the trimmed V and J ends, which lost 7 bases and 5 bases, there was a span of 24 bases. Per germline, CDR1 MDHEN and CDR2 SYDVKM. This entry belongs to a study of control samples from healthy donors and cancer patients. Measured with immunoSEQ multiplex PCR; TCRdb has only the in-frame clones, and not every one. The table lists about 170,000 clones, 70% to 90% of them singletons. The chain links TRBV28 to TRBJ1-5; TRBD1 might be the D (5 bases). The source of this sequence is a man aged 25-40 years in good health. Input material: blood. The CDR3 DNA is TGTGCCAGCAAACGGGGCCTGTGGGGGGTAGGGGATCAGCCCCAGCATTTT. Its protein product is CASKRGLWGVGDQPQHF.